The clone carrying this T cell receptor beta chain was detected ten times or more. The CDR3 runs to 14 residues. V was pared by 6 bases and J by 4 bases, with 4 bases of the junction left unmatched. The entry originates in a study of T cell repertoires in cytomegalovirus infection. TCRdb used MiXCR to reprocess the reads, holding one entry per CDR3 protein. In the table there are about 260,000 distinct CDR3 sequences, about an eighth of which are singletons. V is TRBV12-3 or TRBV12-4 and J is TRBJ2-1; 9 nucleotides align to TRBD2. Sequencing was carried out using PBMCs. The origin of this receptor is a human donor in good health (CMV status not recorded). Some clones in this sample may be carry-over from other donors' samples. The CDR3 protein is CASSRTSDYNEQFF. As DNA, the CDR3 is TGTGCCAGCAGCCGGACTAGCGATTACAATGAGCAGTTCTTC.